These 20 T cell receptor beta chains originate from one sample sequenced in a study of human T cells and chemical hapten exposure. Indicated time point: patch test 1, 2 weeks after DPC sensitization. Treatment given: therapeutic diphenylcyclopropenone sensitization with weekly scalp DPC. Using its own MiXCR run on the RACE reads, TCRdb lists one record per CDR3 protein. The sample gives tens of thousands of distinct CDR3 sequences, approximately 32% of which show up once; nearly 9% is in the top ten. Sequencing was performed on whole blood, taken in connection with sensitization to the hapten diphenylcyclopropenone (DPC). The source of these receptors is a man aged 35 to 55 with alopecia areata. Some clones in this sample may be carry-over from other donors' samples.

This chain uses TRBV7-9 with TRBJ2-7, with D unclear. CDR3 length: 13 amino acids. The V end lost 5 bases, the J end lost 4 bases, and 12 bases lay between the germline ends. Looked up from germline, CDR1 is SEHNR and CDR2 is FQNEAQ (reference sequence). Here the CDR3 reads CASSPAPIYEQYF. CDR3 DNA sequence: TGTGCCAGCAGCCCCGCCCCCATTTACGAGCAGTACTTC.

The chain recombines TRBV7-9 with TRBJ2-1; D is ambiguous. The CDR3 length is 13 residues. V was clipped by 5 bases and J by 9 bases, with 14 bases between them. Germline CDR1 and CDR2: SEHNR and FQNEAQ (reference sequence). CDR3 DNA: TGTGCCAGCAGCCCGCGCCCCCTCGGTGAGCAGTTCTTC. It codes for CASSPRPLGEQFF. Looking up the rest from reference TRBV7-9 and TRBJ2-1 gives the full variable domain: DTGVSQNPRHKITKRGQNVTFRCDPISEHNRLYWYRQTLGQGPEFLTYFQNEAQLEKSRLLSDRFSAERPKGSFSTLEIQRTEQGDSAMYLCASSPRPLGEQFFGPGTRLTVL.

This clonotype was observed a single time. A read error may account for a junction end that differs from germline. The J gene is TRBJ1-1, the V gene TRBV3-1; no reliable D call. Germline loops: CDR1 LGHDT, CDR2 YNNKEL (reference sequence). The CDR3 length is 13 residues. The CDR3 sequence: CASGQAGQDEAFF. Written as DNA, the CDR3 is TGTGCCAGCGGCCAAGCTGGGCAAGATGAAGCTTTCTTT.

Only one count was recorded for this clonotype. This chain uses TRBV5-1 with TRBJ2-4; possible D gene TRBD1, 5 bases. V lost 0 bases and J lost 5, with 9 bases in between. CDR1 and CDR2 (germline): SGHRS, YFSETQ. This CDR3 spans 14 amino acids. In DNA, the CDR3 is TGCGCCAGCAGCTTGGACGTAGGGGAAAACATTCAGTACTTC. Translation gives CASSLDVGENIQYF.

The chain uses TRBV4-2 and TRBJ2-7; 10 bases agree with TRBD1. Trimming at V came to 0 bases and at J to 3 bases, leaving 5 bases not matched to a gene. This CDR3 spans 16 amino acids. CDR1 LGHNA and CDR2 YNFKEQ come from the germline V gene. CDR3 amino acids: CASSQDEDRGFYEQYF. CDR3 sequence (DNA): TGTGCCAGCAGCCAAGACGAGGACAGGGGGTTCTACGAGCAGTACTTC.

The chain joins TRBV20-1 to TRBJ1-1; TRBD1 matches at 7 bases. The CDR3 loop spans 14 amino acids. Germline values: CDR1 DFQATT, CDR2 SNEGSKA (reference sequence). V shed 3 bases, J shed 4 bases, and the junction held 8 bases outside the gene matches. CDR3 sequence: CSARTGLGSTEAFF. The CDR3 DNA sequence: TGCAGTGCTAGGACAGGGTTGGGGAGCACTGAAGCTTTCTTT.

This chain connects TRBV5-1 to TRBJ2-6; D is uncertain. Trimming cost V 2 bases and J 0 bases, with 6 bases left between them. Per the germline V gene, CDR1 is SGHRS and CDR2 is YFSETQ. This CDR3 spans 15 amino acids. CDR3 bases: TGCGCCAGCAGCTTTGGAGTCTCTGGGGCCAACGTCCTGACTTTC. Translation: CASSFGVSGANVLTF. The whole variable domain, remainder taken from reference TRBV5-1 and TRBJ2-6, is KAGVTQTPRYLIKTRGQQVTLSCSPISGHRSVSWYQQTPGQGLQFLFEYFSETQRNKGNFPGRFSGRQFSNSRSEMNVSTLELGDSALYLCASSFGVSGANVLTFGAGSRLTVL.

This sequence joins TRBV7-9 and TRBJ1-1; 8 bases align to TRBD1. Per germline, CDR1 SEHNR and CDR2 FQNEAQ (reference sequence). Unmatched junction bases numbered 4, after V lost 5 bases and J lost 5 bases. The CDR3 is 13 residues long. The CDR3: CASSHTGGTEAFF. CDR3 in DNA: TGTGCCAGCAGCCATACAGGGGGAACTGAAGCTTTCTTT.

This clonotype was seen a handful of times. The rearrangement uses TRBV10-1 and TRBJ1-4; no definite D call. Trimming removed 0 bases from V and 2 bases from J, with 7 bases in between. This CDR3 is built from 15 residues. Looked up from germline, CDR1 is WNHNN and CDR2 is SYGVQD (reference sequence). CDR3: CASSESSSTNEKLFF. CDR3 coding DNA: TGCGCCAGCAGTGAGTCGAGCAGTACTAATGAAAAACTGTTTTTT.

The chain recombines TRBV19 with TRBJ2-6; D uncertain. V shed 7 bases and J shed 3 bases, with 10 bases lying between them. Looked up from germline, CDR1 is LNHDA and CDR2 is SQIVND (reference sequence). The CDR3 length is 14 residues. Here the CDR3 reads CASKKGYGANVLTF. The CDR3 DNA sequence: TGTGCCAGTAAGAAAGGGTATGGGGCCAACGTCCTGACTTTC.

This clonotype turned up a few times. This CDR3 reads CASSLAARSAPRRTDTQYF. CDR3 coding DNA: TGTGCCAGCAGCTTAGCCGCCCGGTCCGCCCCCCGGCGCACAGATACGCAGTATTTT. The chain recombines TRBV7-8 with TRBJ2-3; no clear D. V lost 0 bases and J 1 base, leaving 20 bases between the germline ends. Germline CDR1 reads SGHVS; CDR2 reads FQNEAQ. The CDR3 has 19 amino acids.

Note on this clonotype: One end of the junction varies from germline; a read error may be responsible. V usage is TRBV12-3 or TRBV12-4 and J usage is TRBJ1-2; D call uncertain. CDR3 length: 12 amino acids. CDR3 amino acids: CASSLRTGWSRF. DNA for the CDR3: TGTGCCAGCAGTTTACGGACGGGATGGTCCCGCTTC.

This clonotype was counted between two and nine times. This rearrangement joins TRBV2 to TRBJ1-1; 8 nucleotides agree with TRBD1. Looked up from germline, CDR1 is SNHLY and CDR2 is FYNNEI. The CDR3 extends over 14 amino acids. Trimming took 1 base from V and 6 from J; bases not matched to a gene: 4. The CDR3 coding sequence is TGTGCCAGCAGTGAAGGCAGGGGGCCAGCTGAAGCTTTCTTT. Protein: CASSEGRGPAEAFF.

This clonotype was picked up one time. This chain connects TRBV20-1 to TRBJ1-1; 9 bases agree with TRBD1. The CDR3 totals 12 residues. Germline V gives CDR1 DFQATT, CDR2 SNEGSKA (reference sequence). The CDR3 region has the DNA TGCAGGGCAACGACAGGGGGAACTGAAGCTTTCTTT. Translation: CRATTGGTEAFF.

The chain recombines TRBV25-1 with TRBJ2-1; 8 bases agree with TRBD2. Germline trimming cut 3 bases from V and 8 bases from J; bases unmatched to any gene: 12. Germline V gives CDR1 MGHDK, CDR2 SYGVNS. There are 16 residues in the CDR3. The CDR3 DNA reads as TGTGCCAGCAGTGATCCCACTAGCGGTGGGTTGTATGAGCAGTTCTTC. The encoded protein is CASSDPTSGGLYEQFF.

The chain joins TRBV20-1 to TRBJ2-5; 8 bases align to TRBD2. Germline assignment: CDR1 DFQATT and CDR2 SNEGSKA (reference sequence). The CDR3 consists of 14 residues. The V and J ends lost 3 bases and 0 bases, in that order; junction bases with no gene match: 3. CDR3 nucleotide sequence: TGCAGTGCTAGTAGCGGGGCGTACCAAGAGACCCAGTACTTC. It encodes CSASSGAYQETQYF.

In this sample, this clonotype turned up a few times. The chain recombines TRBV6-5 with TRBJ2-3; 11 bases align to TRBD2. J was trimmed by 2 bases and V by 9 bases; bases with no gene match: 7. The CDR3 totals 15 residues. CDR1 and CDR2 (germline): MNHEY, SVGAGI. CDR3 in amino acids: CASGLGLADTDTQYF. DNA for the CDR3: TGTGCCAGTGGGTTGGGACTAGCGGACACAGATACGCAGTATTTT.

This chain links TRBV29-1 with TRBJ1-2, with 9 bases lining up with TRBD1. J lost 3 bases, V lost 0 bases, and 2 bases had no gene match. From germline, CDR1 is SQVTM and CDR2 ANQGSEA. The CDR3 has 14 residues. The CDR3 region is CSVEDGTGYYGYTF. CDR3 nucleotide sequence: TGCAGCGTTGAAGATGGGACAGGGTACTATGGCTACACCTTC.

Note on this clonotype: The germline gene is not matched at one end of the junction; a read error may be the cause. DNA of the CDR3: TGCCTGACGGGAGTGGCAGATACGCAGTATTTT. Encoded protein: CLTGVADTQYF. The chain links TRBV7-9 to TRBJ2-3; D may be TRBD2 (6 bases). CDR3 size: 11 residues. Germline V gene lookup returns CDR1 SEHNR and CDR2 FQNEAQ (reference sequence).

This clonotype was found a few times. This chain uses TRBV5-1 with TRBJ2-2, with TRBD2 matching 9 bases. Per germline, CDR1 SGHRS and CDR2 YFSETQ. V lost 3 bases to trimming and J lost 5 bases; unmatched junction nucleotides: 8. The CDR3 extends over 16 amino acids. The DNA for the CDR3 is TGCGCCAGCAGCTGGAGCGGGAGGCTGGGGACCGGGGAGCTGTTTTTT. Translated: CASSWSGRLGTGELFF.